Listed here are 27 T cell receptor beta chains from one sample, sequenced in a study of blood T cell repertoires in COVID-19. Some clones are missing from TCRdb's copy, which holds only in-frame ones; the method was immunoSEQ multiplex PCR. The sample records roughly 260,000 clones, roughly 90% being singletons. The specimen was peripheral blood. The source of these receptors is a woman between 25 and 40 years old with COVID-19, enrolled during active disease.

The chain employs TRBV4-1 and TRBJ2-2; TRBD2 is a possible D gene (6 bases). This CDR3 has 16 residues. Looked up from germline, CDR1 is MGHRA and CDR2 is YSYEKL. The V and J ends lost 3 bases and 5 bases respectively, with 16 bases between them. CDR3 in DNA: TGCGCCAGCAGCCAGGCCCGGGACTTCGCTACCGGGGAGCTGTTTTTT. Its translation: CASSQARDFATGELFF.

Here the CDR3 reads CASSQGDEKLFF. The CDR3 DNA reads TGTGCCAGCAGTCAGGGGGATGAAAAACTGTTTTTT. The chain couples TRBV6-5 to TRBJ1-4; 7 positions match TRBD1. V dropped 5 bases and J dropped 6; count of bases not matched to a gene: 0. From germline, CDR1 is MNHEY and CDR2 SVGAGI. The length of the CDR3 is 12 residues.

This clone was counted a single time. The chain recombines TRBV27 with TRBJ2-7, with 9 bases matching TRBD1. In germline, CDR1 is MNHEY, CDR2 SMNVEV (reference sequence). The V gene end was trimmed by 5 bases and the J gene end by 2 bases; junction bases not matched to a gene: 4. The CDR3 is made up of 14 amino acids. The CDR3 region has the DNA TGTGCCAGCAGTGCGACAGGGGGTCCCTACGAGCAGTACTTC. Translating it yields CASSATGGPYEQYF.

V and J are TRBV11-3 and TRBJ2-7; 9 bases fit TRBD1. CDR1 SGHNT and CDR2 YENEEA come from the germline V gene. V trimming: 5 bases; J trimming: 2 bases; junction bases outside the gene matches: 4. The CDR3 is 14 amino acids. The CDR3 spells CASSTGTGPYEQYF. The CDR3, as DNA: TGTGCCAGCAGCACCGGGACAGGGCCCTACGAGCAGTACTTC.

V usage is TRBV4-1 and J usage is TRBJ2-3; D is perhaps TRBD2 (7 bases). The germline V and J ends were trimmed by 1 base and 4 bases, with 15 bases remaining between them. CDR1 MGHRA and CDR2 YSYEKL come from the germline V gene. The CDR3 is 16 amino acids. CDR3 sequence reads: CASSQGGGRESDTQYF. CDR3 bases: TGCGCCAGCAGCCAAGGGGGGGGCAGGGAATCAGATACGCAGTATTTT.

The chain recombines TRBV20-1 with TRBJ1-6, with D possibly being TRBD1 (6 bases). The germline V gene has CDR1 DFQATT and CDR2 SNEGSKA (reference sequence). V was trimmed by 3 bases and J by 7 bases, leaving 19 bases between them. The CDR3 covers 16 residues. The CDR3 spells CSASSDYRGGNSPLHF. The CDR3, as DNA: TGCAGTGCTAGTTCAGACTATAGGGGGGGGAATTCACCCCTCCACTTT.

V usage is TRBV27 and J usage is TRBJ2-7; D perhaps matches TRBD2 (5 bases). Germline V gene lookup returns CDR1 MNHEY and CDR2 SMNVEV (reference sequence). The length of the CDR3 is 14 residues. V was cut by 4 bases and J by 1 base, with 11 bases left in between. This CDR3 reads CASSSRTVSYEQYF. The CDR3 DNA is TGTGCCAGCAGTTCGCGGACTGTATCCTACGAGCAGTACTTC.

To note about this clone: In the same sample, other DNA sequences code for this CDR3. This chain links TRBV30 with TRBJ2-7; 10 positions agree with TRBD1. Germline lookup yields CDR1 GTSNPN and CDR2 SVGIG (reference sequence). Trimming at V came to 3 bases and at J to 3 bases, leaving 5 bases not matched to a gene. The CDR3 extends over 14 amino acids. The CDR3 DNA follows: TGTGCCTGGAGCACCGGGACAGGGGACTACGAGCAGTACTTC. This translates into CAWSTGTGDYEQYF. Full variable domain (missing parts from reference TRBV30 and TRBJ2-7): SQTIHQWPATLVQPVGSPLSLECTVEGTSNPNLYWYRQAAGRGLQLLFYSVGIGQISSEVPQNLSASRPQDRQFILSSKKLLLSDSGFYLCAWSTGTGDYEQYFGPGTRLTVT.

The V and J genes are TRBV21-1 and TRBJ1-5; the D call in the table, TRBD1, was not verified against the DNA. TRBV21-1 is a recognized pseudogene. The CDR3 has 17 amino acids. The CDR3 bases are TGTGCCAGCAGCAAAGGGATCACCGGGACAGGGGATGAGCCCCAGCATTTT. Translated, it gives CASSKGITGTGDEPQHF.

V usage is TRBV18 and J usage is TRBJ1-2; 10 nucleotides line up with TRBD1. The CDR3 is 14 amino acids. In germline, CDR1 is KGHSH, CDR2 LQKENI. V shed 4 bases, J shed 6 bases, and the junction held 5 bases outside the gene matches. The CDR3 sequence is CASSRGQGDDGYTF. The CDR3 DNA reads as TGTGCCAGCTCACGTGGACAGGGGGACGATGGCTACACCTTC. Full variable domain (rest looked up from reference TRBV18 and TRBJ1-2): NAGVMQNPRHLVRRRGQEARLRCSPMKGHSHVYWYRQLPEEGLKFMVYLQKENIIDESGMPKERFSAEFPKEGPSILRIQQVVRGDSAAYFCASSRGQGDDGYTFGSGTRLTVV.

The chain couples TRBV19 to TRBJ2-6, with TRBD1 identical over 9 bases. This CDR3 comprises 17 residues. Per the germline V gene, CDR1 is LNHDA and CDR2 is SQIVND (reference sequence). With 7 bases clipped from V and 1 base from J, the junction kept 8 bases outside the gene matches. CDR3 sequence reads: CASTRGQGLSGANVLTF. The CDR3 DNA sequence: TGTGCCAGTACCCGAGGACAGGGGCTATCTGGGGCCAACGTCCTGACTTTC.

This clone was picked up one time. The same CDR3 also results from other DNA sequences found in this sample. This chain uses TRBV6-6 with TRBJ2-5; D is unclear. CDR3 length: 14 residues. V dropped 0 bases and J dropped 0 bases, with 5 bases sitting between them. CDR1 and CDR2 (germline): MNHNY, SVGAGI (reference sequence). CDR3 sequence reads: CASSYSQYQETQYF. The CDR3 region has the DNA TGTGCCAGCAGTTACTCACAGTACCAAGAGACCCAGTACTTC.

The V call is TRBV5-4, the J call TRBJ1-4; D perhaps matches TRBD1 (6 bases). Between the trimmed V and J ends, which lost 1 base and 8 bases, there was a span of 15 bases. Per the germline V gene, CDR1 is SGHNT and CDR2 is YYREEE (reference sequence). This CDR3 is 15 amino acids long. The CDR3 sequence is CASSLTNREGEKLFF. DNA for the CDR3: TGTGCCAGCAGCTTGACTAACAGGGAAGGAGAAAAACTGTTTTTT.

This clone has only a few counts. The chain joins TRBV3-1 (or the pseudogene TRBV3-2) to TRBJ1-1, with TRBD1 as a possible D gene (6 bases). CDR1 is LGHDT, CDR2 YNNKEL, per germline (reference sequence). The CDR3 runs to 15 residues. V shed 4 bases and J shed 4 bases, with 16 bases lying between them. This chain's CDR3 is CASSPGDRGATEAFF. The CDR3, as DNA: TGTGCCAGCAGCCCCGGGGATCGGGGGGCCACTGAAGCTTTCTTT.

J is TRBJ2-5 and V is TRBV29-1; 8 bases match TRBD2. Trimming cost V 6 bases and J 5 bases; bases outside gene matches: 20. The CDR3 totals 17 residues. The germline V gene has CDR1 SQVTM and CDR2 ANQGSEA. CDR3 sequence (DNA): TGCAGCGTCCCGATCCTAACTAGCGGAGCGGGTATGGAGACCCAGTACTTC. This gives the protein CSVPILTSGAGMETQYF.

The CDR3 protein is CASKRDAKNEKLFF. DNA of the CDR3: TGTGCCAGCAAGCGTGACGCGAAGAATGAAAAACTGTTTTTT. The rearrangement links TRBV27 to TRBJ1-4; no clear D. CDR1 is MNHEY and CDR2 is SMNVEV in the germline V gene (reference sequence). CDR3 length equals 14 residues. The V end was cut by 7 bases, the J end by 5 bases, with 14 bases between.

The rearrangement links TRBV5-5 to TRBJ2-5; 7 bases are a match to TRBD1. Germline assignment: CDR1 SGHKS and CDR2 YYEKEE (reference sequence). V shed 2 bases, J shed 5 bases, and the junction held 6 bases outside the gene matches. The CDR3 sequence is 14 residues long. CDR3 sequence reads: CASSFPTGSETQYF. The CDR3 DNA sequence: TGTGCCAGCAGCTTCCCGACAGGGTCGGAGACCCAGTACTTC.

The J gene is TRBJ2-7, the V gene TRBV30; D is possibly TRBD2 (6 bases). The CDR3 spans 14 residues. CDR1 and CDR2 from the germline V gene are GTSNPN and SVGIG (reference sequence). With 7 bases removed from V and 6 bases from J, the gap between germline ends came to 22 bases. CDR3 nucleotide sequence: TGTGCCTCGAACCGGGACTCCTCCAAGTTCGAGCAGTACTTC. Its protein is CASNRDSSKFEQYF. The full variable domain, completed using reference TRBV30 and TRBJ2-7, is SQTIHQWPATLVQPVGSPLSLECTVEGTSNPNLYWYRQAAGRGLQLLFYSVGIGQISSEVPQNLSASRPQDRQFILSSKKLLLSDSGFYLCASNRDSSKFEQYFGPGTRLTVT.

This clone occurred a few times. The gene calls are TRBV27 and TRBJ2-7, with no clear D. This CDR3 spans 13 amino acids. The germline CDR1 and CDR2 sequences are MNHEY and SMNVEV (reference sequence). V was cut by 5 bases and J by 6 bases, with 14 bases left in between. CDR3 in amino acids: CASSPGRASEQYF. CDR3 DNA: TGTGCCAGCAGTCCAGGCCGCGCATCCGAGCAGTACTTC.

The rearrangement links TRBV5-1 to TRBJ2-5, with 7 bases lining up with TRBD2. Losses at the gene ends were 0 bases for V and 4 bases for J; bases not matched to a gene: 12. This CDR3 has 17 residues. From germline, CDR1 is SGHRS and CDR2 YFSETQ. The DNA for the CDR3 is TGCGCCAGCAGCTTGGGCCTCCTAGCGGAGCGGGGAGAGACCCAGTACTTC. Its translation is CASSLGLLAERGETQYF.

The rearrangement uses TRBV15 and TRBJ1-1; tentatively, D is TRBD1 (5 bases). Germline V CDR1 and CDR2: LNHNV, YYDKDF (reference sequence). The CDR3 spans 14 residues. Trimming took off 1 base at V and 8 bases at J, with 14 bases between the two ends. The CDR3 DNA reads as TGTGCCACCAGCAGAGGCGAGTCGGGGGTGGAAGCTTTCTTT. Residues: CATSRGESGVEAFF.

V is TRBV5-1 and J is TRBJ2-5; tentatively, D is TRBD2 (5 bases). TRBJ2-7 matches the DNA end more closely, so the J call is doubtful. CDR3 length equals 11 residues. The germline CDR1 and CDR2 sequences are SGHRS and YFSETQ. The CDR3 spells CASTGGYEQYF. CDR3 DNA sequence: TGCGCCAGCACAGGAGGTTACGAGCAGTACTTC.

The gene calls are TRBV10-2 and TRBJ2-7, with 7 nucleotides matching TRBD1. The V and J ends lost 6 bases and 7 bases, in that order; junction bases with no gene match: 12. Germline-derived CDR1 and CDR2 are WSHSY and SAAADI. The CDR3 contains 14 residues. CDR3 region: CASRQDRTLGEQYF. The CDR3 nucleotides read TGCGCCAGCAGGCAGGACAGGACGCTGGGAGAGCAGTACTTC.

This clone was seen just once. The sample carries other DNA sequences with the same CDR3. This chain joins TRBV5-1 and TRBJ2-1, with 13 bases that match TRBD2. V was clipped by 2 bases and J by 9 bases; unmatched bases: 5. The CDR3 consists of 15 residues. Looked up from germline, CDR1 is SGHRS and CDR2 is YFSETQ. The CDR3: CASSFGLAGEGEQFF. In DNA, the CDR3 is TGCGCCAGCAGCTTCGGACTAGCGGGAGAGGGTGAGCAGTTCTTC.

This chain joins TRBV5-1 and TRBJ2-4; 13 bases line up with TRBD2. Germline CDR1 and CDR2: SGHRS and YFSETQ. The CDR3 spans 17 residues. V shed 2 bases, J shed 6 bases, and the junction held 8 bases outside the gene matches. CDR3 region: CASSLRLAGGFGNIQYF. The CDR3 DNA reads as TGCGCCAGCAGCTTAAGACTAGCGGGAGGCTTCGGAAACATTCAGTACTTC.

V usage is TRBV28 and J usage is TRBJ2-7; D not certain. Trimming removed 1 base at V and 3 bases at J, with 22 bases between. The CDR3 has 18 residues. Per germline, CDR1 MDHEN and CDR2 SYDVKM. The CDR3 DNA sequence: TGTGCCAGCAGTTTATTCCCCTTCCGACATATCTCTGACTACGAGCAGTACTTC. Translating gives CASSLFPFRHISDYEQYF.

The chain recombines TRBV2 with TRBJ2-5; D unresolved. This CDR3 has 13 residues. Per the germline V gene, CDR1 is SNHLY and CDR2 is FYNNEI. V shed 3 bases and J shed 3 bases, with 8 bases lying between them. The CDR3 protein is CASSESTKETQYF. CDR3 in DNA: TGTGCCAGCAGTGAGAGCACCAAAGAGACCCAGTACTTC.